This T cell receptor beta chain emerged from a study of T cell responses to AZD1222 COVID-19 vaccine. In germline, CDR1 is SEHNR, CDR2 FQNEAQ (reference sequence). Trimming took 5 bases from V and 0 from J; bases not matched to a gene: 8. CDR3 length equals 17 residues. Assay: immunoSEQ multiplex PCR; the TCRdb copy retains only in-frame clones and omits some. This sample has about 100,000 clones, with 87% found just once. The sequence came from an adult who received the AZD1222 COVID-19 vaccine. The sequences come from peripheral blood, collected 28 days after the second AZD1222 dose. V gene TRBV7-9 combines with J gene TRBJ2-3; TRBD2 matches 10 bases. The CDR3 loop reads CASSTGTSVSSTDTQYF. The CDR3 DNA reads TGTGCCAGCAGCACCGGGACTAGCGTATCTAGCACAGATACGCAGTATTTT.